This T cell receptor (beta chain) emerged from a study of cytomegalovirus exposure and HLA in healthy donors. 60 Vbeta and 13 Jbeta primers were used in PCR. Profiled with immunoSEQ multiplex PCR; TCRdb holds only in-frame clones, not every one. Of 150,000 to 200,000 clones listed, 80% to 90% are singletons. Germline CDR1 reads LNHDA; CDR2 reads SQIVND (reference sequence). V lost 5 bases to trimming and J lost 6 bases, with 13 bases between them. This CDR3 is built from 14 residues. This receptor was identified in a man younger than 30 in good health and CMV-seropositive. The sequencing input was PBMCs. V usage is TRBV19 and J usage is TRBJ1-4; no clear D gene. The CDR3 nucleotides are TGTGCCAGTAGTGATCCGGGGATTCATGAAAAACTGTTTTTT. This codes for CASSDPGIHEKLFF.